The sequence of this TCR beta chain was determined in a study of response to subunit inactivated influenza vaccine. Of note for this clonotype: Its antigen is not known.

MiXCR, run by TCRdb on the RT-PCR reads, gives a single entry per CDR3 protein. In the table there are about 190,000 distinct CDR3 sequences, about 15% of which are singletons. Study outcomes and limitations: Researchers suggested that each seasonal influenza vaccination recruits few new T cells.

V lost 0 bases and J lost 6, with 4 bases in between. CDR1 LNHNV and CDR2 YYDKDF come from the germline V gene (reference sequence). The CDR3 length is 12 residues. This receptor was taken from a man aged 45-65 years who received an inactivated influenza vaccine. The chain employs TRBV15 and TRBJ2-3, with D uncertain. Material: CD8+ T cells sorted from PBMCs, obtained roughly 5 days after vaccination. CDR3 sequence (DNA): TGTGCCACCAGCAGAGATGTGGATACGCAGTATTTT. It encodes CATSRDVDTQYF.